This TCR beta chain was obtained from a study of regulatory T cells in long-lasting Graves disease. CDR1 DFQATT and CDR2 SNEGSKA come from the germline V gene (reference sequence). Trimming took 3 bases from V and 0 from J, leaving 10 bases between them. The CDR3 loop spans 14 amino acids. This clonotype was observed a handful of times. Time point meaning: newly diagnosed GD, antithyroid drugs for less than 3 months. Construction of the TCR library relied on RNA isolated from PBMCs. An approximately 9-milliliter sample of peripheral blood was drawn into EDTA tubes. Library construction for TCR beta used iRepertoire HTBI primers and Arm-PCR of CDR3 regions. MiXCR, applied by TCRdb to the multiplex PCR reads, yields one record per CDR3 protein. Altogether about 470,000 distinct CDR3 sequences are present, about 15% being singletons, with the ten largest covering 16%. This sample also belongs to another study, concerning T cells in Graves' hyperthyroidism and ophthalmopathy. That report adds: Expanded thyroid clonotypes (above 0.001) were mostly also found in blood.

The sequencing here drew on peripheral blood mononuclear cells (PBMCs), taken at new diagnosis, from a patient treated with antithyroid drugs. The TCR comes from a woman in her thirties with Graves disease. The rearrangement links TRBV20-1 to TRBJ2-3; the D is unclear. The CDR3 nucleotides are TGCAGTGCTAGCCATTCAGATAGCACAGATACGCAGTATTTT. Residues: CSASHSDSTDTQYF.